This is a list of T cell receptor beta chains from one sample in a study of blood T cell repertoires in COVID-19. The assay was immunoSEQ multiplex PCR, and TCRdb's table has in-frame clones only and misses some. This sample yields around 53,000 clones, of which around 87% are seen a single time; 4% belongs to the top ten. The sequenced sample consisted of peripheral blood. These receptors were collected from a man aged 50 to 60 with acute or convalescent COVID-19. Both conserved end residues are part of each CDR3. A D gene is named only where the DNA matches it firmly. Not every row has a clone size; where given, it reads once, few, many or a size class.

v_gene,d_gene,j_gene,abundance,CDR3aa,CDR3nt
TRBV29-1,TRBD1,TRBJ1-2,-,CSVEPSFATGVGGYTF,TGCAGCGTTGAGCCCTCCTTCGCAACAGGGGTGGGAGGCTACACCTTC
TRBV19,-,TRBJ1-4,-,CASSTHRVATNEKLFF,TGTGCCAGTAGTACCCACAGGGTAGCAACTAATGAAAAACTGTTTTTT
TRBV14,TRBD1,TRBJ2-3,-,CASSQGRTGPQYF,TGTGCCAGCAGCCAAGGAAGGACAGGGCCGCAGTATTTT
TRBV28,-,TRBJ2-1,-,CASSPRQGRGSSYNEQFF,TGTGCCAGCAGTCCCCGACAGGGGAGGGGAAGCTCCTACAATGAGCAGTTCTTC
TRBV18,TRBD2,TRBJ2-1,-,CASSPLDRAGGYNEQFF,TGTGCCAGCTCACCACTTGATCGAGCGGGAGGGTACAATGAGCAGTTCTTC
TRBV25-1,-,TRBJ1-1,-,CASSEYTGSKEAFF,TGTGCCAGCAGTGAATATACAGGATCTAAGGAAGCTTTCTTT
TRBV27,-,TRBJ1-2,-,CASSPTVGGYTF,TGTGCCAGCAGTCCCACGGTCGGTGGCTACACCTTC
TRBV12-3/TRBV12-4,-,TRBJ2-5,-,CASSLGRGTTQYF,TGTGCCAGCAGCCTGGGTCGGGGGACGACCCAGTACTTC
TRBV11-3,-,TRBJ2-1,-,CASSLVRGTYNEQFF,TGTGCCAGCAGCTTAGTTCGGGGGACCTACAATGAGCAGTTCTTC
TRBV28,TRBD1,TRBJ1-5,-,CASSLRDRGRNSNQPQHF,TGTGCCAGCAGTTTAAGGGACAGGGGCCGAAATAGCAATCAGCCCCAGCATTTT
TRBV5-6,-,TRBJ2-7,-,CASSGVLAYEQYF,TGTGCCAGCAGCGGCGTACTAGCCTACGAGCAGTACTTC
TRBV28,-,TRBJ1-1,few,CASSQVNTEAFF,TGTGCCAGCAGTCAGGTGAACACTGAAGCTTTCTTT
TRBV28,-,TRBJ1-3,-,CASSLSRDGNTIYF,TGTGCCAGCAGTTTATCCCGAGATGGAAACACCATATATTTT
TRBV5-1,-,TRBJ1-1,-,CASSLAQGSTEAFF,TGCGCCAGCAGCTTGGCGCAGGGAAGCACTGAAGCTTTCTTT
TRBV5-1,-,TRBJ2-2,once,CASSTQGRDGELFF,TGCGCCAGCAGCACCCAGGGGAGAGACGGGGAGCTGTTTTTT
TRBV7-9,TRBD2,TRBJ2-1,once,CASSLEASGSYNEQFF,TGTGCCAGCAGCTTAGAAGCTAGCGGGTCCTACAATGAGCAGTTCTTC
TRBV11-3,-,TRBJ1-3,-,CASSLGTIFSGNTIYF,TGTGCCAGCAGCTTAGGGACTATATTCTCTGGAAACACCATATATTTT
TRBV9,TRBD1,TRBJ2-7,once,CASSVAGTGVSEQYF,TGTGCCAGCAGCGTAGCCGGGACAGGGGTGAGTGAGCAGTACTTC
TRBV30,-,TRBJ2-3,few,CAWKRLASTDTQYF,TGTGCCTGGAAACGGCTAGCTAGCACAGATACGCAGTATTTT
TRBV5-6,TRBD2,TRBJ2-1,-,CASSLGGGPENEQFF,TGTGCCAGCAGCTTGGGGGGAGGGCCGGAAAATGAGCAGTTCTTC
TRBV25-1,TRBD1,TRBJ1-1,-,CASKGQRTHTEAFF,TGTGCCAGCAAGGGACAGAGAACCCACACTGAAGCTTTCTTT
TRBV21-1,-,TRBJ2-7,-,CAKSGGPSSYEQYF,TGTGCTAAAAGCGGGGGCCCCTCCTCCTACGAGCAGTACTTC
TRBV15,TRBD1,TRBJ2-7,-,CATSSFGQGSEQYF,TGTGCCACCAGCAGTTTCGGACAGGGGTCCGAGCAGTACTTC
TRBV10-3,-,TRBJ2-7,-,CAISESRYEQYF,TGTGCCATCAGTGAGTCCAGATACGAGCAGTACTTC
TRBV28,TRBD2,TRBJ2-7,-,CASSSTAGGEQYF,TGTGCCAGCAGTTCCACGGCGGGGGGCGAGCAGTACTTC
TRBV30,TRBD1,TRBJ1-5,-,CAWGTGGIYSNQPQHF,TGTGCCTGGGGGACAGGGGGAATCTATAGCAATCAGCCCCAGCATTTT
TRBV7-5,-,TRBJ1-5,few,CARSQTPRTASYVYQPQHF,TGTGCCAGAAGCCAAACCCCCAGGACAGCTTCCTATGTGTATCAGCCCCAGCATTTT
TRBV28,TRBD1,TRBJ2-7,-,CASSLGVGQGFYEQYF,TGTGCCAGCAGTTTGGGCGTGGGACAGGGGTTCTACGAGCAGTACTTC
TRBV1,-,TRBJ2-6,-,CTSRALRLQSRANVLTF,TGCACCAGCAGGGCCCTCCGTTTGCAAAGTCGGGCCAACGTCCTGACTTTC
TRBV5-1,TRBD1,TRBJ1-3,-,CASSYYTGGSGNTIYF,TGCGCCAGCAGCTATTATACAGGGGGCTCAGGAAACACCATATATTTT
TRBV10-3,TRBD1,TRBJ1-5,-,CAISPTGALGQPQHF,TGTGCCATCAGTCCGACAGGGGCGCTCGGTCAGCCCCAGCATTTT
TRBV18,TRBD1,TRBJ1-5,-,CASSLDRGRVQPQHF,TGTGCCAGCTCACTGGACAGGGGTCGTGTACAGCCCCAGCATTTT
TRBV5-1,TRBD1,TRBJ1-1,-,CASSRTGFTEAFF,TGCGCCAGCAGCAGGACAGGGTTCACTGAAGCTTTCTTT
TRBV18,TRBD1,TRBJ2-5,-,CASSQRARGSGETQYF,TGTGCCAGCTCTCAACGTGCCAGGGGGTCGGGAGAGACCCAGTACTTC
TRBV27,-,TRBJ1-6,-,CASSLTGLREIYNSPLHF,TGTGCCAGCAGTTTAACAGGGCTGCGTGAAATTTATAATTCACCCCTCCACTTT
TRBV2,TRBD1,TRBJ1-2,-,CASSAQGPLNYGYTF,TGTGCCAGCAGTGCACAGGGGCCCCTTAACTATGGCTACACCTTC
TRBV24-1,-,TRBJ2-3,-,CATRENGVKDTQYF,TGTGCCACCAGAGAGAACGGGGTCAAAGATACGCAGTATTTT
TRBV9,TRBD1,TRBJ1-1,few,CASSPAWTGATEAFF,TGTGCCAGCAGCCCTGCCTGGACAGGGGCCACTGAAGCTTTCTTT
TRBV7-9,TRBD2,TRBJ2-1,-,CASSPGLAGGRGDEQFF,TGTGCCAGCAGCCCTGGACTAGCGGGGGGCAGGGGCGATGAGCAGTTCTTC
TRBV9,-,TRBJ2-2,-,CASSVVGQGYAGELFF,TGTGCCAGCAGCGTAGTTGGGCAGGGTTATGCCGGGGAGCTGTTTTTT
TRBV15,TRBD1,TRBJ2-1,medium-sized,CATRPDRVAYNEQFF,TGTGCCACCAGACCAGACAGGGTGGCCTACAATGAGCAGTTCTTC
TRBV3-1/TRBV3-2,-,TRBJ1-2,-,CASSQLGGPGSYGYTF,TGTGCCAGCAGCCAGCTCGGCGGTCCGGGGAGCTATGGCTACACCTTC
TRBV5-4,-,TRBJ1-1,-,CASSPLDSWNTEAFF,TGTGCCAGCAGCCCCCTGGACAGTTGGAACACTGAAGCTTTCTTT
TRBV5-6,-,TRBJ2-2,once,CASTEALNTGELFF,TGTGCCAGCACGGAGGCATTGAACACCGGGGAGCTGTTTTTT
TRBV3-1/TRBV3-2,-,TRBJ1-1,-,CASSLTALNTEAFF,TGTGCCAGCAGCTTGACAGCCCTGAACACTGAAGCTTTCTTT
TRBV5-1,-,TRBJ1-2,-,CASSLGSGTDGYTF,TGCGCCAGCAGCTTGGGCTCCGGGACTGACGGCTACACCTTC
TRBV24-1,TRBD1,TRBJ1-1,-,CATSDGQGWETEAFF,TGTGCCACCAGTGATGGACAGGGATGGGAGACTGAAGCTTTCTTT
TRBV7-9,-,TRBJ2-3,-,CASSLDRAPDTQYF,TGTGCCAGCAGCTTAGACAGGGCCCCAGATACGCAGTATTTT
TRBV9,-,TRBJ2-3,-,CASSLARTGLPGGSTDTQYF,TGTGCCAGCAGCCTTGCCCGGACAGGTCTCCCAGGGGGGAGCACAGATACGCAGTATTTT
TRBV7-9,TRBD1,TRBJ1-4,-,CASSFRTGGEKLFF,TGTGCCAGCAGCTTTAGGACAGGGGGTGAAAAACTGTTTTTT
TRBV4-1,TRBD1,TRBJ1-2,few,CASRQTTGVYGYTF,TGCGCCAGCAGACAAACGACAGGGGTCTATGGCTACACCTTC
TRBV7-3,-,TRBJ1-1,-,CASSQHLNTEAFF,TGTGCCAGCAGCCAACACCTGAACACTGAAGCTTTCTTT
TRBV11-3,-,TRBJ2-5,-,CASSLGSGGPIKETQYF,TGTGCCAGCAGCCTAGGATCCGGGGGGCCTATAAAAGAGACCCAGTACTTC
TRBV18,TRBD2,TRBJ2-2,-,CASSAGTSRTGELFF,TGTGCCAGCTCGGCCGGGACTAGTAGAACCGGGGAGCTGTTTTTT
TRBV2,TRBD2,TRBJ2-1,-,CASMAGAYNEQFF,TGTGCCAGCATGGCGGGAGCCTACAATGAGCAGTTCTTC